The source of this T cell receptor beta chain is a study of blood T cell repertoires in COVID-19. Study background: Sites in the United States, Italy and Spain provided acute and convalescent COVID-19 samples. T cells, B-cell-depleted T cells, or PBMCs supplied cDNA or gDNA.

As processed by the authors: Estimates of nucleated cell counts were drawn from the amplification of reference gene primers. Generated by immunoSEQ multiplex PCR, the TCRdb table keeps only in-frame clones and is missing some. The V and J calls and clone size were taken over from that table, and D and trimming were inferred from the DNA. Among 37,000 or so clones listed, around 90% were seen once. Germline CDR1 is DFQATT and CDR2 is SNEGSKA (reference sequence). Trimming left V 3 bases short and J 2 bases short, with 12 bases between. The CDR3 sequence is 14 residues long. Sequences were obtained from peripheral blood. The chain recombines TRBV20-1 with TRBJ2-3; D remains unclear. This receptor was taken from a human donor in a cohort sampled during active COVID-19. CDR3 sequence (DNA): TGCAGTGCTAGTACGTCAGATACCACAGATACGCAGTATTTT. Translation: CSASTSDTTDTQYF.